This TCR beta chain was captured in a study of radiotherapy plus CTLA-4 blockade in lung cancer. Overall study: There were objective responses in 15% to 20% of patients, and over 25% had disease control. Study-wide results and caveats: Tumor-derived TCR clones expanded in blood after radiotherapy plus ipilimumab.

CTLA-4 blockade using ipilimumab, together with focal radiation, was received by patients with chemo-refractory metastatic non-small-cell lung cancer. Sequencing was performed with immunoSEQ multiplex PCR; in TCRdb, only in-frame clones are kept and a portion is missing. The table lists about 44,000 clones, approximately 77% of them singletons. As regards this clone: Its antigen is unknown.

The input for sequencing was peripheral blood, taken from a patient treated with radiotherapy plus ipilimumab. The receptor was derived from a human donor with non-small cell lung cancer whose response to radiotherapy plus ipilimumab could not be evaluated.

The CDR3 spells CASSLRGGQGNEQFF. DNA of the CDR3: TGTGCCAGCAGCCTACGCGGGGGGCAAGGGAATGAGCAGTTCTTC. The chain recombines TRBV7-3 with TRBJ2-1; 8 bases map to TRBD2. The CDR3 consists of 15 residues. The germline V gene has CDR1 SGHTA and CDR2 FQGTGA. Trimming cost V 5 bases and J 7 bases; bases outside gene matches: 10.